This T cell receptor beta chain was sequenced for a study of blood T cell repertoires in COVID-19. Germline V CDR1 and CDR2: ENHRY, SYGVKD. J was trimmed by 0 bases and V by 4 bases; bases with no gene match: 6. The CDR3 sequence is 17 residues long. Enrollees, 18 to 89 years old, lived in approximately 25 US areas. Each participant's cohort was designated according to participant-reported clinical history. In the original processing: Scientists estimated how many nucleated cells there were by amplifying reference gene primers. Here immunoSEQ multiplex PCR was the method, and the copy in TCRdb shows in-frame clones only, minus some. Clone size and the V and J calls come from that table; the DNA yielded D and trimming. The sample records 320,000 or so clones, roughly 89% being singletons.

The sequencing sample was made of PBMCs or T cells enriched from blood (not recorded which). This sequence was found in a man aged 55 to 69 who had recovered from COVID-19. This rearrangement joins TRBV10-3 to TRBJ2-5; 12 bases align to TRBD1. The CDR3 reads CAISGTGTGGHQETQYF. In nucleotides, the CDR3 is TGTGCCATCAGTGGGACCGGGACAGGGGGCCACCAAGAGACCCAGTACTTC.